This record looks at one TCR beta chain sequence and its context. The antigen is not known. Measured with immunoSEQ multiplex PCR; TCRdb has only the in-frame clones, and not every one. The table records 3,200 or so clones, about nine tenths of them present only once. The sample comes from a study of chemoradiotherapy in HPV16-positive cancers. Study background: Candidate HPV-specific T-cell clones and common TCR motifs came from functional assays in a couple of HPV16-positive patients. Study-wide results and caveats: Candidate HPV-specific clones and E7-related TCR motifs grew in tumor during treatment. The functional HPV-specific definition rests on just two HPV16-positive patients.

Germline V gene sequence: CDR1 MNHEY, CDR2 SVGAGI. Trimming shortened V by 0 bases and J by 2 bases, and 2 bases separated the two germline ends. The CDR3 is 13 amino acids. Sequenced material: tumor tissue, taken from a patient who underwent chemoradiotherapy. The chain is built from TRBV6-5 and TRBJ2-1; D gene uncertain. This TCR was recovered from a human donor with HPV-associated anogenital cancer. CDR3 nucleotide sequence: TGTGCCAGCAGTTACTCGACCTACAATGAGCAGTTCTTC. Its translation is CASSYSTYNEQFF.